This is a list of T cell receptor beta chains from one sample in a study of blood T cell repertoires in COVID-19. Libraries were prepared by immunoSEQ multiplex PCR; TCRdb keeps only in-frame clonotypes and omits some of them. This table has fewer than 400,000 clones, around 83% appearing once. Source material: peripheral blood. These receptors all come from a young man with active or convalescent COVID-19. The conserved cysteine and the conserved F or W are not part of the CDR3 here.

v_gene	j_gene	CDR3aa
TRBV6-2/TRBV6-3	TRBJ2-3	ASSYRSSGTSTDTQY
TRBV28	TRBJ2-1	ASSPISAGGGF
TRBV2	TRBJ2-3	ASSGKTNGGDTQY
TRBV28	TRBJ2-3	ASSSHTQY
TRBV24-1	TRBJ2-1	ATSDPRGSDWYEQF
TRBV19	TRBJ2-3	ASSILAGHTGTDTQY
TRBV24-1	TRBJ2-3	ATSDFPPLGGGPPDTQY
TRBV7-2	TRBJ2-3	ASSYPIAGGNPDTQY
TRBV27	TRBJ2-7	ASSFLTSGALYEQY
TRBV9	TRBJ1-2	ASSVSRGGQNGYT
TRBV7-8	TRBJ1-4	ASSLEQLNEKLF
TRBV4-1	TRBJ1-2	ASSQLRTGDLYGYT
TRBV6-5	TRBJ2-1	ASSSPGDPSPMKQF
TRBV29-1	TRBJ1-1	SVRDTLTEAF
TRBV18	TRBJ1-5	ASSPRAEGQPQH
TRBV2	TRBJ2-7	ASRRTSGSSYEQY
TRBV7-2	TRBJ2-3	ASSVLAGGPATDTQY
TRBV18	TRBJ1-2	ASSPRQGTYGYT
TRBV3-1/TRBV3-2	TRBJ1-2	ASSQRGWYGYT
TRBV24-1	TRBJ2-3	ATSAGVTDTQY
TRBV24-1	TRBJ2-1	ATSPGQLYNEQF
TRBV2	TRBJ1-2	ASSQDRAHGYT
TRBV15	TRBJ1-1	ATSRSRDRVEAF
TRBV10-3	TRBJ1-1	AITDSYTEAF
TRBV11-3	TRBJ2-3	ASSGEAGESY